The T cell receptor beta chain described here comes from a study of shared clonotypes between healthy human individuals. At the level of the study: Each donor contributed plates that comprised three CD4 naive, three CD4 memory, two CD8 naive and one CD8 memory.

Each cell subset's genomic DNA was divided evenly among several immunoSEQ plates. Sequencing used immunoSEQ multiplex PCR; TCRdb keeps in-frame clones, though not all of them. The sample has about 2.4 million clones, 93% seen once. Trimming shortened V by 6 bases and J by 6 bases, and 21 bases separated the two germline ends. The CDR3 sequence is 15 residues long. CDR1 is MDHEN, CDR2 SYDVKM, per germline. What was sequenced was naive CD4+ T cells from PBMCs. Specified subset: CD45RA+ positively selected. The chain links TRBV28 to TRBJ2-7, with D hard to call. The receptor was derived from a man younger than 35 in good health. Some clones in this sample may be carry-over from other donors' samples. The CDR3 sequence: CASSLALGNLLEQYF. The CDR3 region has the DNA TGTGCCAGCAGCCTTGCGTTGGGGAATCTTCTCGAGCAGTACTTC.